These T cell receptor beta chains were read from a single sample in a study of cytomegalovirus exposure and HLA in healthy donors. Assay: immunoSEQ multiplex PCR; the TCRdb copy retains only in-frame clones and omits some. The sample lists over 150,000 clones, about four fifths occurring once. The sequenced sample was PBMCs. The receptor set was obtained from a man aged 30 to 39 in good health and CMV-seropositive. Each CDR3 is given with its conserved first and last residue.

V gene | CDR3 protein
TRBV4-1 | CASSPSLAGGARDTQYF
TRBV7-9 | CASSLAEGQYGYTF
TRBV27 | CASSPVAGGRTDTQYF
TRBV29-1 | CSVGEGPGAGNTIYF
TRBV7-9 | CSSSLFPGSVSTDTQYF
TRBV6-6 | CASSYEGTEAFF
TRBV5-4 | CASSGTGFGYYGYTF
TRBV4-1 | CASSQEGRGIQETQYF
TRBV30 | CAWMPGLGQTNSPLHF
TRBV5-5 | CASSEQGRDEQFF
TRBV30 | CAWSETSGTNNEQFF
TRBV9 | CASSVAGGSYNEQFF
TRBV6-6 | CASREGAGGYTF
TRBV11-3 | CASSFQDTVGNTIYF
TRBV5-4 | CASSSGAINYGYTF
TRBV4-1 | CASSQGSAGGLSETQYF
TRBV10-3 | CAITSGGSTDTQYF
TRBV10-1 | CASSRTVVGELFF
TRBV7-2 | CASSLVFGEHETQYF
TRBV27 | CASSSGQRGRQYF
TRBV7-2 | CASSLGGGVLRGEQFF
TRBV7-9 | CASSFQGSYEQYF
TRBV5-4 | CASSLGPGANVLTF
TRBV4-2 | CASSQDGQVNEKLFF
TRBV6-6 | CASSYARIRSGYTF
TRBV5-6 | CASSFWGGAETQYF
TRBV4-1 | CASSQQYRDYLSVTYEQYF
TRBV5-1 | CASSFTSGGASYNEQFF
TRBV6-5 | CASSSPRANYGYTF
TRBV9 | CASSVEGGRADPQYF
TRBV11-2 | CASSLDRRSNQPQHF
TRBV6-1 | CASWLRAAGDGELFF
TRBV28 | CASNILNQPQHF
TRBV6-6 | CASSSRTLLRSYGYTF
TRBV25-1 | CASSEWRRGTYGYTF
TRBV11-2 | CASSSRTQITDTQYF
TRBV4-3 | CASSQDFGGLAGETQYF
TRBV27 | CASSGGRGTDTQYF
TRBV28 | CASSSPGGHGFNEQFF
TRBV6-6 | CATRQGVGETQYF
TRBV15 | CATSRELHDRPNYGYTF
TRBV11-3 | CASSTLSGTDTQYF
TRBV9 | CASSVGPGRGQETQYF
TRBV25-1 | CASSESRQGANSPLHF
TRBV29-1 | CSVEGSWTTDTQYF